Shown below are 14 T cell receptor beta chains from a single sample sequenced in a study of shared clonotypes between healthy human individuals. Naive CD8 cells, CD45RO-negative and positively selected for CCR7, excluded terminally differentiated effector memory CD45RA+ cells. Profiled with immunoSEQ multiplex PCR; TCRdb holds only in-frame clones, not every one. The repertoire has more than 550,000 clones, around 90% of them found once; the top ten carry 24%. The sequenced material came from naive CD8+ T cells sorted from blood. Receptors originate from a man aged 30-40 years in good health.

V is TRBV11-2 and J is TRBJ2-1, with D perhaps assigned TRBD1 or TRBD2 (7 bases each). This CDR3 is built from 16 residues. Germline values: CDR1 SGHAT, CDR2 FQNNGV. Trimming left V 0 bases short and J 5 bases short, with 14 bases between. CDR3 nucleotide sequence: TGTGCCAGCAGCTTAGATTCCCCAGGGGGGGACAATGAGCAGTTCTTC. Encoded protein: CASSLDSPGGDNEQFF.

This clone was seen only once. The rearrangement joins TRBV23-1 to TRBJ2-3; either TRBD1 or TRBD2 may supply D (5 bases each). TRBV23-1 is designated an ORF whose function remains uncertain. The length of the CDR3 is 14 residues. V was shortened by 5 bases and J by 3 bases, with 12 bases between the two germline ends. The CDR3 nucleotides are TGCGCCAGCAGTTGGGACCCCTGTACAGATACGCAGTATTTT. Translated: CASSWDPCTDTQYF.

CDR3 region: CASSFQGQIYGYTF. The CDR3 region has the DNA TGTGCCAGCAGTTTTCAGGGGCAGATCTATGGCTACACCTTC. This chain uses TRBV28 with TRBJ1-2; D possibly corresponds to TRBD1 (6 bases). From germline, CDR1 is MDHEN and CDR2 SYDVKM. The germline V and J ends were trimmed by 3 bases and 4 bases, with 12 bases remaining between them. This CDR3 is 14 amino acids long.

The chain couples TRBV19 to TRBJ2-7; perhaps D is TRBD1 or TRBD2 (6 bases each). The CDR3 is made up of 16 amino acids. Germline lookup yields CDR1 LNHDA and CDR2 SQIVND (reference sequence). V was pared by 1 base and J by 2 bases, with 15 bases between. The CDR3 protein is CASSIVDGGLTYEQYF. The CDR3 region has the DNA TGTGCCAGTAGTATAGTCGATGGGGGGCTAACCTACGAGCAGTACTTC. Full variable domain (missing parts from reference TRBV19 and TRBJ2-7): DGGITQSPKYLFRKEGQNVTLSCEQNLNHDAMYWYRQDPGQGLRLIYYSQIVNDFQKGDIAEGYSVSREKKESFPLTVTSAQKNPTAFYLCASSIVDGGLTYEQYFGPGTRLTVT.

The J gene is TRBJ2-7, the V gene TRBV7-9, with D tentatively TRBD2 (5 bases). The germline gives CDR1 SEHNR, CDR2 FQNEAQ (reference sequence). Trimming left V 6 bases short and J 8 bases short, with 14 bases between. The CDR3 spans 12 residues. The CDR3 is CASSKGGDQQYF. In DNA form, the CDR3 reads TGTGCCAGCAGTAAAGGAGGAGATCAGCAGTACTTC.

This chain links TRBV7-9 with TRBJ2-7, with 8 bases that match TRBD2. Germline assignment: CDR1 SEHNR and CDR2 FQNEAQ (reference sequence). Trimming removed 4 bases from V and 0 bases from J; junction bases left unmatched: 14. This CDR3 comprises 18 residues. The CDR3 is CASSSYPPTSGTSYEQYF. CDR3 coding DNA: TGTGCCAGCAGCTCCTACCCCCCTACTAGCGGAACCTCCTACGAGCAGTACTTC.

This clone was counted a single time. The rearrangement joins TRBV19 to TRBJ2-1, with D possibly TRBD1 on 5 matching bases. This CDR3 has 13 residues. Per germline, CDR1 LNHDA and CDR2 SQIVND (reference sequence). V lost 2 bases, J lost 6 bases, and 8 bases lay in between. This chain's CDR3 is CASSILGVNEQFF. CDR3 DNA sequence: TGTGCCAGTAGTATATTAGGGGTCAATGAGCAGTTCTTC.

This clone appeared once. The rearrangement joins TRBV2 to TRBJ2-7, with D possibly TRBD1 on 6 matching bases. The CDR3 spans 12 residues. The ends were cut back, 8 bases at V and 2 bases at J, with 10 bases in the middle. The germline V gene has CDR1 SNHLY and CDR2 FYNNEI. CDR3 bases: TGTGCCAGCGTACAGGGAACCTACGAGCAGTACTTC. Translating gives CASVQGTYEQYF.

The CDR3 sequence is CASSPPAGSAQYF. The CDR3 DNA follows: TGTGCCAGCAGCCCCCCGGCCGGTTCTGCGCAGTATTTT. V is TRBV4-2 and J is TRBJ2-3; D uncertain. CDR3 length: 13 residues. V was clipped by 4 bases and J by 10 bases, with 15 bases between them. The germline V gene has CDR1 LGHNA and CDR2 YNFKEQ.

The V call is TRBV5-1, the J call TRBJ1-1; no clear D gene. V lost 0 bases and J lost 1, with 13 bases in between. The CDR3 extends over 16 amino acids. Germline assignment: CDR1 SGHRS and CDR2 YFSETQ. The CDR3 loop is CASSLGRDGRNTEAFF. CDR3 nucleotides: TGCGCCAGCAGCTTGGGCAGAGACGGACGGAACACTGAAGCTTTCTTT.

The chain recombines TRBV5-1 with TRBJ2-5; 12 bases match TRBD2. CDR1 and CDR2 (germline): SGHRS, YFSETQ. The CDR3 is 16 amino acids. V shed 4 bases, J shed 3 bases, and the junction held 7 bases outside the gene matches. The CDR3 DNA reads as TGCGCCAGCAGCGCCGGGACTAGCGGGTTGAAAGAGACCCAGTACTTC. This codes for CASSAGTSGLKETQYF. Supplemented by reference TRBV5-1 and TRBJ2-5, the full variable domain reads KAGVTQTPRYLIKTRGQQVTLSCSPISGHRSVSWYQQTPGQGLQFLFEYFSETQRNKGNFPGRFSGRQFSNSRSEMNVSTLELGDSALYLCASSAGTSGLKETQYFGPGTRLLVL.

In DNA form, the CDR3 reads TGTGCCAGCAGCAAGGAGTCAGGCGTCTACGAGCAGTACTTC. It encodes CASSKESGVYEQYF. The J gene is TRBJ2-7, the V gene TRBV13; no definite D call. The CDR3 totals 14 residues. Per the germline V gene, CDR1 is PRHDT and CDR2 is FYEKMQ (reference sequence). Deletions cut 5 bases from V and 3 bases from J, with 14 bases between. The entire variable domain, with the rest obtained from reference TRBV13 and TRBJ2-7, is as follows: AAGVIQSPRHLIKEKRETATLKCYPIPRHDTVYWYQQGPGQDPQFLISFYEKMQSDKGSIPDRFSAQQFSDYHSELNMSSLELGDSALYFCASSKESGVYEQYFGPGTRLTVT.

CDR3 coding DNA: TGTGCCAGCAGTTCGGACTACCTGAGCCAAGAGACCCAGTACTTC. Translating it yields CASSSDYLSQETQYF. The gene calls are TRBV27 and TRBJ2-5; D is possibly TRBD2 (6 bases). Germline-derived CDR1 and CDR2 are MNHEY and SMNVEV (reference sequence). The V gene lost 4 bases and the J gene lost 1 base, with 13 bases spanning the gap. This CDR3 has 15 residues.

Many counts were recorded for this clone. The rearrangement links TRBV25-1 to TRBJ2-5, with a tentative D call TRBD2 (5 bases). Looked up from germline, CDR1 is MGHDK and CDR2 is SYGVNS. V lost 7 bases and J 5 bases, leaving 14 bases between the germline ends. The CDR3 sequence is 13 residues long. The CDR3 DNA is TGTGCCAGCACCTCCGCGGGTACGGAGACCCAGTACTTC. Translation: CASTSAGTETQYF.